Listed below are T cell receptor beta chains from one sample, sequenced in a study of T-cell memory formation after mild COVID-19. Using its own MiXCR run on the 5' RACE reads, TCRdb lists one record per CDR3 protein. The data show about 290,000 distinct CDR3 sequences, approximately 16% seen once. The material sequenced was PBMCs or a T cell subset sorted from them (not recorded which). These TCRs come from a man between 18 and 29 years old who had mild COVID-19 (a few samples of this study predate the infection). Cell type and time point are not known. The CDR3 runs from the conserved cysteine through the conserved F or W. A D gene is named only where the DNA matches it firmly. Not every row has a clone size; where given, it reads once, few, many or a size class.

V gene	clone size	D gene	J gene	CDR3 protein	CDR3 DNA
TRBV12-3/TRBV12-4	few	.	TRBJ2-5	CASSRNGETQYF	TGTGCCAGCAGTCGGAATGGAGAGACCCAGTACTTC
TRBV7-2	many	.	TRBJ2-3	CASSPSVGTDTQYF	TGTGCCAGCAGCCCTTCGGTTGGCACAGATACGCAGTATTTT
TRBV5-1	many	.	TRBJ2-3	CASSFGTSTDTQYF	TGCGCCAGCAGCTTTGGGACTAGCACAGATACGCAGTATTTT
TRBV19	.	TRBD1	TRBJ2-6	CASTENRGIVSGANVLTF	TGTGCCAGTACGGAGAACAGGGGAATCGTGTCTGGGGCCAACGTCCTGACTTTC
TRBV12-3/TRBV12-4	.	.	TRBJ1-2	CASSLAYGYTF	TGTGCCAGCAGTTTGGCCTATGGCTACACCTTC
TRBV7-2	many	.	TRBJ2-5	CASSYRQPQETQYF	TGTGCCAGCAGCTACCGACAGCCCCAAGAGACCCAGTACTTC
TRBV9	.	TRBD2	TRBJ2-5	CASCVFAGGQETQYF	TGTGCCAGCTGCGTATTTGCGGGGGGGCAGGAGACCCAGTACTTC
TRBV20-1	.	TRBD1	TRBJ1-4	CSAPNRGEDEKLFF	TGCAGTGCGCCTAACAGGGGGGAGGATGAAAAACTGTTTTTT
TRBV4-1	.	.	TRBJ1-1	CASSQGYQVGAFF	TGCGCCAGCAGCCAAGGTTATCAGGTCGGAGCTTTCTTT
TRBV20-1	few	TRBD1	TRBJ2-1	CSARFVDRVSYNEQFF	TGCAGTGCTAGATTTGTCGACAGGGTCTCCTACAATGAGCAGTTCTTC
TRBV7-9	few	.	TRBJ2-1	CASSLGNTGTRSYNEQFF	TGTGCCAGCAGCTTAGGAAATACCGGGACCCGATCCTACAATGAGCAGTTCTTC
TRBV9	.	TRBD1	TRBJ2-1	CASSSTGVSWNEQFF	TGTGCCAGCAGCTCCACAGGGGTATCTTGGAATGAGCAGTTCTTC
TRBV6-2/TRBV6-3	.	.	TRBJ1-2	CASSYWTDGYTF	TGTGCCAGCAGTTACTGGACAGATGGCTACACCTTC
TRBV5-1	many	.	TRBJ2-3	CASSSLGLGDTQYF	TGCGCCAGCAGCTCCCTGGGGTTAGGAGATACGCAGTATTTT
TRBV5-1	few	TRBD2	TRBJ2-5	CASRPGLAMETQYF	TGCGCCAGCAGACCGGGACTAGCCATGGAGACCCAGTACTTC
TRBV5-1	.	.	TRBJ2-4	CASSLELRNIQYF	TGCGCCAGCAGCTTGGAATTGCGCAACATTCAGTACTTC
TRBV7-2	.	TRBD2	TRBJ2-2	CASRLGGGTGELFF	TGTGCCAGCAGACTCGGGGGGGGGACCGGGGAGCTGTTTTTT
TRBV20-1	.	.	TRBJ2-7	CSASSYEQYF	TGCAGTGCTAGTTCCTACGAGCAGTACTTC
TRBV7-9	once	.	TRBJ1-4	CASSPPAGRFVSEKLFF	TGTGCCAGCAGCCCCCCGGCGGGGCGGTTTGTTAGTGAAAAACTGTTTTTT
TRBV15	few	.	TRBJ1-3	CATSAGTRSGNTIYF	TGTGCCACCAGCGCCGGGACCCGCTCTGGAAACACCATATATTTT
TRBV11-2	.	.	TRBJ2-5	CASSQGGRGPGTQYF	TGTGCCAGCAGCCAGGGGGGGAGGGGGCCAGGGACCCAGTACTTC
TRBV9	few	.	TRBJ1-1	CASSVDTDTEAFF	TGTGCCAGCAGCGTTGACACCGACACTGAAGCTTTCTTT
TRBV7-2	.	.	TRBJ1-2	CASSLVGRVANYGYTF	TGTGCCAGCAGCTTAGTGGGAAGGGTAGCTAACTATGGCTACACCTTC
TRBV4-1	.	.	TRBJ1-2	CASRGPYGYTF	TGCGCCAGCAGAGGGCCCTATGGCTACACCTTC
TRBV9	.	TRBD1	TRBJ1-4	CASSYFDRGRNEKLFF	TGTGCCAGCAGTTACTTCGACAGGGGGAGAAATGAAAAACTGTTTTTT
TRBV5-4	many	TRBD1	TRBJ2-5	CASSFQGVQETQYF	TGTGCCAGCAGCTTCCAGGGGGTCCAAGAGACCCAGTACTTC
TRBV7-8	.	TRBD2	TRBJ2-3	CASSLYSRGGRDTQYF	TGTGCCAGCAGCTTATACTCGCGGGGGGGCAGAGATACGCAGTATTTT
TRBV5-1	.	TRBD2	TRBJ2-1	CASSWPGTSGDYNEQFF	TGCGCCAGCAGCTGGCCTGGGACTAGCGGGGACTACAATGAGCAGTTCTTC
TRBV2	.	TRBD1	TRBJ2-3	CASSGTGRPSQYF	TGTGCCAGCAGTGGGACAGGGAGGCCTTCGCAGTATTTT
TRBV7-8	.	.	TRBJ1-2	CASSLGVYGYGYTF	TGTGCCAGCAGCTTAGGAGTATACGGCTATGGCTACACCTTC
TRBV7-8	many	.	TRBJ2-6	CASSLPRRYSGANVLTF	TGTGCCAGCAGCTTACCCCGACGGTACTCTGGGGCCAACGTCCTGACTTTC
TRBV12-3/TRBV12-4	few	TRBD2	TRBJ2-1	CASSLRVSGVSYNEQFF	TGTGCCAGCAGTTTGCGGGTTAGCGGGGTCTCCTACAATGAGCAGTTCTTC
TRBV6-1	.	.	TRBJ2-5	CATSRDNSETQYF	TGTGCCACCTCCCGGGACAATAGCGAGACCCAGTACTTC